The T cell receptor beta chain described here comes from a study of radiation and T cells in renal cell carcinoma. The data were produced by immunoSEQ multiplex PCR, yet TCRdb's version contains in-frame clones alone and is incomplete. The sample contains nearly 50,000 clones, 75% to 85% of which appear only once. This sample's time point: baseline pretreatment blood. The treatment here: 15 Gy SBRT to primary tumor, nephrectomy 4 weeks later. General study points: From baseline, blood top tumor clonotypes peaked at 2 weeks post-radiation. Without pretreatment biopsies, baseline tumor clonotype presence was undetermined.

CDR3 size: 14 residues. Germline CDR1 is SGHTA and CDR2 is FQGNSA. V trimming: 5 bases; J trimming: 4 bases; junction bases outside the gene matches: 8. A remark on this clone: Its antigen is unknown.

The rearrangement uses TRBV7-2 and TRBJ2-7; 7 positions agree with TRBD1. The sequence was obtained from a woman in her 70s with renal cell carcinoma. This sample comprised blood, obtained from a patient whose treatment included radiotherapy and nephrectomy. The CDR3: CASSPEGGIYEQYF. As DNA, the CDR3 is TGTGCCAGCAGCCCCGAAGGGGGCATATACGAGCAGTACTTC.